This TCR beta chain was recorded in a study of blood T cell repertoires in COVID-19. The data were produced by immunoSEQ multiplex PCR, yet TCRdb's version contains in-frame clones alone and is incomplete. The table has 300,000 to 350,000 clones, over 80% seen once. The CDR3 runs to 16 residues. CDR1 is LNHDA and CDR2 is SQIVND in the germline V gene (reference sequence). V was clipped by 10 bases and J by 10 bases, with 26 bases between them. The chain links TRBV19 to TRBJ1-6, with a weak D call TRBD1 (6 bases). Source material: PBMCs or T cells enriched from blood (not recorded which). The sequence derives from a man aged 25 to 45 who had recovered from COVID-19. The CDR3 nucleotides read TGTGCCACCGCAGACGGGACATCAGCTCTCCGATCACCCCTCCACTTT. As protein: CATADGTSALRSPLHF.